The 29 T cell receptor beta chains in this list originate from one sample, sequenced in a study of OX40 agonist ivuxolimab in advanced cancers. Sequencing was performed with immunoSEQ multiplex PCR; in TCRdb, only in-frame clones are kept and a portion is missing. The table includes tens of thousands of clones, 70% to 90% detected once. The sequencing here drew on CD4+ or CD8+ T cells sorted from blood, taken in a trial of the OX40 agonist ivuxolimab. These receptors were collected from an adult with an advanced solid tumor such as melanoma, head and neck, liver or kidney cancer.

This clone has only a few counts. The V and J genes are TRBV6-5 and TRBJ2-2; 9 bases fit TRBD1. CDR3 length equals 15 residues. V was pared by 6 bases and J by 7 bases, with 9 bases of the junction left unmatched. Germline CDR1 reads MNHEY; CDR2 reads SVGAGI. CDR3 DNA: TGTGCCAGCAGCCAAAGGGACAGGGATATCGGGGAGCTGTTTTTT. Residues: CASSQRDRDIGELFF.

This clone has just a few counts. J is TRBJ2-1 and V is TRBV7-8; D is undetermined. Per germline, CDR1 SGHVS and CDR2 FQNEAQ. V was pared by 1 base and J by 6 bases, with 7 bases between. The CDR3 spans 13 residues. This chain's CDR3 is CASSLGPVNEQFF. The CDR3 DNA is TGTGCCAGCAGCTTAGGACCCGTCAATGAGCAGTTCTTC.

The chain carries TRBV5-1 and TRBJ1-1; TRBD1 aligns across 7 bases. Germline V CDR1 and CDR2: SGHRS, YFSETQ. The CDR3 length is 15 residues. Trimming removed 0 bases from V and 4 bases from J; junction bases left unmatched: 6. CDR3 DNA: TGCGCCAGCAGCTTGGGACAGGGCCAGAGCACTGAAGCTTTCTTT. It translates to CASSLGQGQSTEAFF.

This clone was detected once. This chain uses TRBV12-5 with TRBJ2-2; TRBD1 aligns across 8 bases. The length of the CDR3 is 18 residues. CDR1 is LGHNT, CDR2 FRNRAP, per germline. Unmatched junction bases numbered 13, after V lost 0 bases and J lost 7 bases. The CDR3 DNA is TGTGCTAGTGGTTTGGTAGTGGCAGGGGGCTGGTTTGGCGGGGAGCTGTTTTTT. It translates to CASGLVVAGGWFGGELFF.

The gene calls are TRBV9 and TRBJ1-1; D may be TRBD1 (6 bases). V gave up 1 base and J gave up 1 base, with 11 bases separating them. CDR1 is SGDLS and CDR2 is YYNGEE in the germline V gene. This CDR3 has 15 residues. CDR3 residues: CASSVYGGPNTEAFF. CDR3 bases: TGTGCCAGCAGCGTATACGGGGGGCCGAACACTGAAGCTTTCTTT. The full variable domain, its missing parts supplied by reference TRBV9 and TRBJ1-1, is DSGVTQTPKHLITATGQRVTLRCSPRSGDLSVYWYQQSLDQGLQFLIQYYNGEERAKGNILERFSAQQFPDLHSELNLSSLELGDSALYFCASSVYGGPNTEAFFGQGTRLTVV.

The genes are TRBV10-2 and TRBJ2-1; a weak D match, TRBD1 (6 bases). Germline CDR1 reads WSHSY; CDR2 reads SAAADI. V dropped 6 bases and J dropped 10 bases, with 16 bases sitting between them. CDR3 length equals 13 residues. In nucleotides, the CDR3 is TGCGCCAGCAGCCGAGTTGGGGGCATAGAGCAGTTCTTC. It specifies CASSRVGGIEQFF.

This clone was observed a handful of times. V usage is TRBV6-5 and J usage is TRBJ2-7; 8 nucleotides align to TRBD1. J gave up 12 bases and V 4 bases, and 11 bases lay outside the gene matches. Germline V gene sequence: CDR1 MNHEY, CDR2 SVGAGI. This CDR3 has 13 amino acids. The CDR3, as DNA: TGTGCCAGCAGTTTTACACCGGGACAGGCAGCGTACTTC. Translating it yields CASSFTPGQAAYF.

The rearrangement links TRBV6-5 to TRBJ2-3; no clear D. The CDR3 spans 13 residues. The V gene lost 2 bases and the J gene lost 12 bases, with 15 bases spanning the gap. Germline CDR1 reads MNHEY; CDR2 reads SVGAGI. The CDR3 DNA sequence: TGTGCCAGCAGTTACGAAAGGACCGCCGATCAGTATTTT. Translation gives CASSYERTADQYF.

With respect to this clone: Distinct nucleotide sequences in the sample also encode this CDR3. The chain combines TRBV9 with TRBJ2-1; 9 bases map to TRBD2. The J segment lost 1 base and the V segment lost 3 bases, leaving 2 bases of the junction unmatched. Germline V lookup: CDR1 SGDLS, CDR2 YYNGEE. The CDR3 loop spans 15 amino acids. The CDR3 nucleotides are TGTGCCAGCAGCGCTAGCGGGAATTCCTACAATGAGCAGTTCTTC. Protein sequence: CASSASGNSYNEQFF.

The chain is built from TRBV5-1 and TRBJ1-1, with 8 bases fitting TRBD1. Trimming at V came to 4 bases and at J to 4 bases, leaving 9 bases not matched to a gene. Per germline, CDR1 SGHRS and CDR2 YFSETQ. The CDR3 consists of 15 residues. In DNA form, the CDR3 reads TGCGCCAGCAGCCTCCGGACAGGGCGAGGCACTGAAGCTTTCTTT. It yields the protein CASSLRTGRGTEAFF.

V and J are TRBV19 and TRBJ1-1, with D tentatively TRBD1 (6 bases). CDR1 is LNHDA and CDR2 is SQIVND in the germline V gene (reference sequence). Trimming removed 6 bases at V and 1 base at J, with 9 bases between. The CDR3 is made up of 13 amino acids. DNA for the CDR3: TGTGCCAGTAGGACGGGACAGAACACTGAAGCTTTCTTT. This encodes CASRTGQNTEAFF.

V usage is TRBV5-3 and J usage is TRBJ2-3, with no clear D. TRBV5-3 is filed as an ORF, its function uncertain. The ends were cut back, 1 base at V and 0 bases at J, with 12 bases in the middle. The CDR3 has 16 residues. CDR3 sequence reads: CARSLQPCKSTDTQYF. CDR3 nucleotide sequence: TGTGCCAGAAGCTTGCAACCTTGCAAAAGCACAGATACGCAGTATTTT.

CDR3 sequence reads: CASSLVQGPNHNEQFF. CDR3 bases: TGTGCCAGCAGCTTAGTACAGGGGCCCAACCACAATGAGCAGTTCTTC. The V gene is TRBV7-9, the J gene TRBJ2-1; 7 bases line up with TRBD1. This CDR3 spans 16 amino acids. Germline V lookup: CDR1 SEHNR, CDR2 FQNEAQ (reference sequence). J was trimmed by 5 bases and V by 1 base; bases with no gene match: 8.

This clone occurred a few times. This sequence joins TRBV7-9 and TRBJ1-3, with no clear D. V lost 4 bases and J 0 bases, leaving 7 bases between the germline ends. CDR3 length: 14 residues. CDR1 is SEHNR and CDR2 is FQNEAQ in the germline V gene (reference sequence). CDR3 nucleotides: TGTGCCAGCAGCTGGCAGGCCTCTGGAAACACCATATATTTT. This sequence encodes CASSWQASGNTIYF.

The rearrangement joins TRBV18 to TRBJ1-2; D might be TRBD1 (5 bases). The CDR3 has 13 amino acids. V shed 3 bases and J shed 7 bases, with 12 bases lying between them. Germline lookup yields CDR1 KGHSH and CDR2 LQKENI. This CDR3 reads CASSPGTVGGYTF. Written as DNA, the CDR3 is TGTGCCAGCTCACCCGGGACCGTCGGTGGCTACACCTTC.

The rearrangement joins TRBV21-1 to TRBJ2-7; the table's D call, TRBD2, has no DNA check behind it. TRBV21-1 is a documented pseudogene. The CDR3 contains 18 residues. The CDR3 bases are TGTGCCAGCAGCAAAGTTCGGGGTCGGGCGCTAGTGGTAGACGAGCAGTACTTC. This translates into CASSKVRGRALVVDEQYF.

This chain links TRBV18 with TRBJ2-1, with 8 positions matching TRBD2. CDR3 length equals 15 residues. In germline, CDR1 is KGHSH, CDR2 LQKENI. The ends lost 1 base at V and 4 bases at J; junction bases unmatched: 3. CDR3 sequence (DNA): TGTGCCAGCTCACCACTAGCGGGGACATACAATGAGCAGTTCTTC. Protein sequence: CASSPLAGTYNEQFF.

The chain employs TRBV7-9 and TRBJ2-6, with D possibly TRBD1 on 7 matching bases. Trimming cost V 4 bases and J 0 bases, with 19 bases left between them. Germline V CDR1 and CDR2: SEHNR, FQNEAQ (reference sequence). The CDR3 has 19 residues. The CDR3 DNA follows: TGTGCCAGCAGCTATTATGCGGGACAGCTTTACTCTGGGGCCAACGTCCTGACTTTC. This codes for CASSYYAGQLYSGANVLTF.

This chain connects TRBV5-1 to TRBJ2-3, with D possibly being TRBD2 (6 bases). This CDR3 contains 16 residues. The germline V and J ends were trimmed by 0 bases and 3 bases, with 14 bases remaining between them. Germline CDR1 reads SGHRS; CDR2 reads YFSETQ. The CDR3 DNA is TGCGCCAGCAGCTTGGGGAGGGGCATGAGGACAGATACGCAGTATTTT. It translates to CASSLGRGMRTDTQYF. Using reference TRBV5-1 and TRBJ2-3 for the parts outside the CDR3, the full variable domain is KAGVTQTPRYLIKTRGQQVTLSCSPISGHRSVSWYQQTPGQGLQFLFEYFSETQRNKGNFPGRFSGRQFSNSRSEMNVSTLELGDSALYLCASSLGRGMRTDTQYFGPGTRLTVL.

The rearrangement uses TRBV7-2 and TRBJ1-1; D is possibly TRBD1 (5 bases). The CDR3 sequence is 14 residues long. V was trimmed by 3 bases and J by 4 bases, leaving 12 bases between them. Looked up from germline, CDR1 is SGHTA and CDR2 is FQGNSA. CDR3 coding DNA: TGTGCCAGCAGCTTCCGGGACGAAGGCACTGAAGCTTTCTTT. This codes for CASSFRDEGTEAFF.

V is TRBV2 and J is TRBJ2-1; D gene unclear. The germline V and J ends were trimmed by 7 bases and 8 bases, with 21 bases remaining between them. CDR1 and CDR2 (germline): SNHLY, FYNNEI. This CDR3 region has 15 residues. The CDR3 here is CASTSKDPRYDEQFF. DNA of the CDR3: TGTGCCAGCACATCGAAGGACCCGCGATACGATGAGCAGTTCTTC. The entire variable domain, with the rest obtained from reference TRBV2 and TRBJ2-1, is as follows: EPEVTQTPSHQVTQMGQEVILRCVPISNHLYFYWYRQILGQKVEFLVSFYNNEISEKSEIFDDQFSVERPDGSNFTLKIRSTKLEDSAMYFCASTSKDPRYDEQFFGPGTRLTVL.

V gene TRBV2 combines with J gene TRBJ2-5; D unresolved. The V and J ends lost 4 bases and 4 bases respectively, with 7 bases between them. This CDR3 spans 12 amino acids. The germline V gene has CDR1 SNHLY and CDR2 FYNNEI. The CDR3, as DNA: TGTGCCAGCAGTGCGAGTTCAGAGACCCAGTACTTC. Its protein product is CASSASSETQYF. The full variable domain, rest sourced from reference TRBV2 and TRBJ2-5, is EPEVTQTPSHQVTQMGQEVILRCVPISNHLYFYWYRQILGQKVEFLVSFYNNEISEKSEIFDDQFSVERPDGSNFTLKIRSTKLEDSAMYFCASSASSETQYFGPGTRLLVL.

This clone was seen just once. This rearrangement joins TRBV19 to TRBJ1-5; D gene unclear. V was trimmed by 3 bases and J by 6 bases, leaving 15 bases between them. Germline-derived CDR1 and CDR2 are LNHDA and SQIVND (reference sequence). The CDR3 spans 15 residues. The CDR3 DNA is TGTGCCAGTAGTATTGTTGGAGGTGGAGGTCAGCCCCAGCATTTT. Translating gives CASSIVGGGGQPQHF.

CDR3 DNA sequence: TGTGCCAGCAGCCGCAGGGGTTTGGAGGGTGACCACTTT. It codes for CASSRRGLEGDHF. The chain links TRBV28 to TRBJ1-6, with a weak D call TRBD1 (6 bases). Germline V gene lookup returns CDR1 MDHEN and CDR2 SYDVKM. CDR3 length equals 13 residues. Trimming took 6 bases from V and 18 from J, leaving 21 bases between them.

CDR3 protein: CASSYSLGELIEAFF. In nucleotides, the CDR3 is TGTGCCAGCAGTTACTCGTTAGGGGAATTGATTGAAGCTTTCTTT. This chain joins TRBV6-5 and TRBJ1-1; perhaps TRBD1 as D (5 bases). V dropped 0 bases and J dropped 7 bases, with 15 bases sitting between them. The CDR3 contains 15 residues. Germline V lookup: CDR1 MNHEY, CDR2 SVGAGI.

This clone is a singleton in its sample. This chain connects TRBV9 to TRBJ2-2, with 10 nucleotides matching TRBD2. CDR1 is SGDLS, CDR2 YYNGEE, per germline. The CDR3 is 17 amino acids. After removal of 4 bases from V and 3 bases from J, the junction contained 9 bases not matched to a gene. DNA of the CDR3: TGTGCCAGCAGCACCAAAGCGGGGGGGCTTGACACCGGGGAGCTGTTTTTT. The encoded protein is CASSTKAGGLDTGELFF.

The V call is TRBV28, the J call TRBJ1-2, with no clear D. The CDR3 totals 14 residues. Germline V gene sequence: CDR1 MDHEN, CDR2 SYDVKM. The V gene lost 3 bases and the J gene lost 0 bases, with 8 bases spanning the gap. The CDR3 here is CASSLVAANYGYTF. The CDR3, as DNA: TGTGCCAGCAGTTTGGTGGCAGCTAACTATGGCTACACCTTC.

The genes are TRBV6-1 and TRBJ2-7, with 8 bases aligning to TRBD1. The CDR3 has 14 amino acids. J lost 7 bases, V lost 3 bases, and 8 bases had no gene match. The germline V gene has CDR1 MNHNS and CDR2 SASEGT. This chain's CDR3 is CASSDRGHAREQYV. In nucleotides, the CDR3 is TGTGCCAGCAGTGACAGGGGGCACGCCAGGGAGCAGTACGTC.

This chain joins TRBV2 and TRBJ1-2; D gene uncertain. The germline V gene encodes CDR1 SNHLY and CDR2 FYNNEI. Trimming took 6 bases from V and 7 from J, leaving 15 bases between them. CDR3 length: 13 amino acids. The CDR3 protein is CASSEDWTSGYTF. DNA for the CDR3: TGTGCCAGCAGCGAGGATTGGACGTCTGGCTACACCTTC.